This T cell receptor (beta chain) was identified in a study of OX40 agonist ivuxolimab in advanced cancers. About the study: The patients' treatment was ivuxolimab, an agonistic anti-OX40 (CD134) antibody. Ivuxolimab doses were 0.01, 0.1, 0.3, 1.5, 3 or 10 mg/kg every 2 weeks. Dose-escalation cases comprised hepatocellular carcinoma, melanoma, renal cell or head and neck cancer.

TCRdb's table, derived via immunoSEQ multiplex PCR, lists solely in-frame clones and lacks some. The sample records tens of thousands of clones, over 80% being singletons. The CDR3 sequence is 13 residues long. V dropped 7 bases and J dropped 4 bases, with 11 bases sitting between them. Germline lookup yields CDR1 LNHDA and CDR2 SQIVND (reference sequence). General observations from the study: Blood T cells, both CD4+ and CD8+, expanded clonally by week 6 at 0.1 to 3.0 mg/kg.

Remarks on this clone: Its antigen is unknown.

The receptor was isolated from an adult with an advanced solid tumor such as melanoma, head and neck, liver or kidney cancer. This specimen consisted of CD4+ or CD8+ T cells sorted from blood, obtained in a trial of the OX40 agonist ivuxolimab. The chain recombines TRBV19 with TRBJ2-1; D uncertain. As DNA, the CDR3 is TGTGCCAGTACCCCGGACCAATACAATGAGCAGTTCTTC. Its protein product is CASTPDQYNEQFF.